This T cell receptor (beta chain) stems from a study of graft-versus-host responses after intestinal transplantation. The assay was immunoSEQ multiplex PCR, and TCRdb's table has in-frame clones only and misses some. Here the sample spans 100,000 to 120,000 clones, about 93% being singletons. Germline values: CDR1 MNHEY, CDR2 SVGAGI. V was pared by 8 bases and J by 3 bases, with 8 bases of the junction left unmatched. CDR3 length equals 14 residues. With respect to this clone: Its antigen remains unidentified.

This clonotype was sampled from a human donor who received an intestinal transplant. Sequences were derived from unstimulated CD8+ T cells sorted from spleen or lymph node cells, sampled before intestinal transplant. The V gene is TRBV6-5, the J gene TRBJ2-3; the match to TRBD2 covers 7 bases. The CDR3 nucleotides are TGTGCCAGCGGGGGGTCTAGCGGAACAGATACGCAGTATTTT. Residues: CASGGSSGTDTQYF.